This TCR beta chain was documented in a study of cytomegalovirus exposure and HLA in healthy donors. Study as a whole: Of the donors genotyped, approximately 400 in all, 75% to 85% fell in the Caucasian-associated ancestry cluster.

Germline CDR1 is SGHRS and CDR2 is YFSETQ. The CDR3 has 12 amino acids. Trimming took 3 bases from V and 8 from J, leaving 11 bases between them. Comments on this clone: Its antigen is undetermined.

The PCR contained 60 Vbeta and 13 Jbeta primers. Clones were read by immunoSEQ multiplex PCR, and TCRdb kept only the in-frame ones, dropping some. In the table there are under 200,000 clones, about 80% of which are singletons. Points from the study as a whole: Fewer N-insertions than the roughly 630-donor mean were reportedly shown by an Asian-associated ancestry cluster in a later analysis. Rare TCR sequences predominated, though certain public TCRs were found in many donors.

The clonotype was recovered from a woman aged 18-29 years in good health and CMV-seropositive. Source material: PBMCs. The chain recombines TRBV5-1 with TRBJ1-1; no clear D gene. The CDR3 spells CASSSTRAEAFF. The DNA of the CDR3 is TGCGCCAGCAGCTCCACGCGAGCGGAAGCTTTCTTT.